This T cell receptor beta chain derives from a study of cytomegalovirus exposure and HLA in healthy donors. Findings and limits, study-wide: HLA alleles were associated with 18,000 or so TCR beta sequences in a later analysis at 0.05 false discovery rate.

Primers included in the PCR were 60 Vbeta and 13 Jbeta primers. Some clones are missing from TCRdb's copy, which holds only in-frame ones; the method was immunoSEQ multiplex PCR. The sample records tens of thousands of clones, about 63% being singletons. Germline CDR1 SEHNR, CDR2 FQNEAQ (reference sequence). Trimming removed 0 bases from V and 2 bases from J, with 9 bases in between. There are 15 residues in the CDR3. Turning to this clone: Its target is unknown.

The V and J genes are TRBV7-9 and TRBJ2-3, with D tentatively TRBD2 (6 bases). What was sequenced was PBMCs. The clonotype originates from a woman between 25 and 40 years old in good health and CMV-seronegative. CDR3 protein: CASSLASGTTDTQYF. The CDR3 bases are TGTGCCAGCAGCTTAGCTAGCGGAACCACAGATACGCAGTATTTT. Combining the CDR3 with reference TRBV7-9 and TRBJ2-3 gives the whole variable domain DTGVSQNPRHKITKRGQNVTFRCDPISEHNRLYWYRQTLGQGPEFLTYFQNEAQLEKSRLLSDRFSAERPKGSFSTLEIQRTEQGDSAMYLCASSLASGTTDTQYFGPGTRLTVL.